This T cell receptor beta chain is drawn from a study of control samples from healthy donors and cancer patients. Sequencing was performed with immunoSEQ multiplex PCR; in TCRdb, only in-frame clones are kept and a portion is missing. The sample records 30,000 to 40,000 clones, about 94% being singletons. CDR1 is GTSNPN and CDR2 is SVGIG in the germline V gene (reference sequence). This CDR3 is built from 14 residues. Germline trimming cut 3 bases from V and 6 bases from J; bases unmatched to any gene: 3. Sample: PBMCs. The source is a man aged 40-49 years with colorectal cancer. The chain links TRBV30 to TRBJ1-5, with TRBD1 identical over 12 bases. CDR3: CAWRGQGAFQPQHF. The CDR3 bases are TGTGCCTGGAGGGGACAGGGGGCTTTTCAGCCCCAGCATTTT.